These 20 T cell receptor beta chains were all obtained from the same sample, sequenced in a study of blood T cell repertoires in COVID-19. Produced via immunoSEQ multiplex PCR; TCRdb's table is partial and in-frame only. This repertoire shows about 210,000 clones, 80% to 90% found once; its top ten account for roughly 0.69%. The sequenced sample consisted of peripheral blood. These receptors originate from a man aged 35-49 years with acute or convalescent COVID-19.

The V gene is TRBV11-2, the J gene TRBJ1-1; 12 nucleotides line up with TRBD1. The CDR3 runs to 18 residues. Germline values: CDR1 SGHAT, CDR2 FQNNGV. Trimming cost V 5 bases and J 4 bases; bases outside gene matches: 14. CDR3 sequence: CASSRSSSEGQGATEAFF. The CDR3, as DNA: TGTGCCAGCAGCCGATCTTCCTCCGAGGGACAGGGGGCCACTGAAGCTTTCTTT.

The rearrangement links TRBV9 to TRBJ2-3; D not certain. V was cut by 0 bases and J by 3 bases, with 8 bases left in between. Germline values: CDR1 SGDLS, CDR2 YYNGEE. This CDR3 comprises 14 residues. Here the CDR3 reads CASSVGSRTDTQYF. The CDR3 region has the DNA TGTGCCAGCAGCGTAGGTAGCAGAACAGATACGCAGTATTTT.

About this clone itself: Other DNA sequences within the sample encode an identical CDR3. The chain joins TRBV7-2 to TRBJ2-7, with 9 bases aligning to TRBD2. Trimming cost V 5 bases and J 4 bases; bases outside gene matches: 3. CDR3 length: 13 residues. CDR1 and CDR2 from the germline V gene are SGHTA and FQGNSA. CDR3 loop: CASSPAGGYEQYF. The DNA for the CDR3 is TGTGCCAGCAGCCCAGCGGGAGGTTACGAGCAGTACTTC.

V and J are TRBV6-5 and TRBJ1-1; D uncertain. V was clipped by 5 bases and J by 5 bases, with 9 bases between them. Germline V gives CDR1 MNHEY, CDR2 SVGAGI. CDR3 size: 12 residues. In nucleotides, the CDR3 is TGTGCCAGCAGTCCATTACTTACTGAAGCTTTCTTT. Translation: CASSPLLTEAFF.

The sample holds one count of this clone. CDR3 DNA: TGTGCCAGCAGCTTGAGACTAGTGCGCACAGATACGCAGTATTTT. The encoded protein is CASSLRLVRTDTQYF. This rearrangement joins TRBV5-8 to TRBJ2-3; perhaps TRBD2 as D (6 bases). V was pared by 1 base and J by 1 base, with 10 bases between. From germline, CDR1 is SGHTS and CDR2 YDEGEE. This CDR3 is 15 amino acids long.

This rearrangement joins TRBV18 to TRBJ2-7; 7 bases map to TRBD1. This CDR3 is built from 17 residues. V lost 1 base, J lost 2 bases, and 11 bases stayed unmatched. CDR1 is KGHSH, CDR2 LQKENI, per germline. DNA of the CDR3: TGTGCCAGCTCACCACTGCTTCCGGGACAGAAAACCTACGAGCAGTACTTC. Translating gives CASSPLLPGQKTYEQYF. The full variable domain, with the rest looked up from reference TRBV18 and TRBJ2-7, is NAGVMQNPRHLVRRRGQEARLRCSPMKGHSHVYWYRQLPEEGLKFMVYLQKENIIDESGMPKERFSAEFPKEGPSILRIQQVVRGDSAAYFCASSPLLPGQKTYEQYFGPGTRLTVT.

This chain joins TRBV5-5 and TRBJ1-2, with 11 bases that match TRBD1. Per the germline V gene, CDR1 is SGHKS and CDR2 is YYEKEE (reference sequence). This CDR3 is built from 14 residues. Unmatched junction bases numbered 5, after V lost 3 bases and J lost 7 bases. The CDR3 is CASSSDRGQGGYTF. CDR3 nucleotide sequence: TGTGCCAGCAGCTCGGACAGGGGGCAGGGTGGCTACACCTTC.

The V and J genes are TRBV5-1 and TRBJ2-1, with D unclear. The germline CDR1 and CDR2 sequences are SGHRS and YFSETQ. This CDR3 is 13 amino acids long. The V end was cut by 0 bases, the J end by 9 bases, with 10 bases between. This chain's CDR3 is CASSLVAASEQFF. DNA of the CDR3: TGCGCCAGCAGCTTGGTGGCGGCGTCTGAGCAGTTCTTC.

The chain combines TRBV6-5 with TRBJ1-1; 7 positions match TRBD1. Germline-derived CDR1 and CDR2 are MNHEY and SVGAGI. The V segment lost 5 bases and the J segment 1 base; nucleotides outside the gene matches: 7. The CDR3 is 15 amino acids. CDR3 in DNA: TGTGCCAGCAGTCTTTCCGGGACAGCGAACACTGAAGCTTTCTTT. This gives the protein CASSLSGTANTEAFF.

V is TRBV30 and J is TRBJ1-5; 7 bases fit TRBD1. Germline values: CDR1 GTSNPN, CDR2 SVGIG (reference sequence). Trimming at V came to 2 bases and at J to 7 bases, leaving 5 bases not matched to a gene. The CDR3 is 13 residues long. The CDR3 reads CAWSKGAGQPQHF. CDR3 bases: TGTGCCTGGAGTAAGGGGGCGGGCCAGCCCCAGCATTTT. Full variable domain (rest looked up from reference TRBV30 and TRBJ1-5): SQTIHQWPATLVQPVGSPLSLECTVEGTSNPNLYWYRQAAGRGLQLLFYSVGIGQISSEVPQNLSASRPQDRQFILSSKKLLLSDSGFYLCAWSKGAGQPQHFGDGTRLSIL.

The V call is TRBV2, the J call TRBJ2-5, with D possibly TRBD2 on 5 matching bases. Trimming removed 8 bases at V and 0 bases at J, with 10 bases between. Per the germline V gene, CDR1 is SNHLY and CDR2 is FYNNEI. The CDR3 runs 13 residues. CDR3 in DNA: TGTGCCAGCGGAGGACCCGACCAAGAGACCCAGTACTTC. Encoded protein: CASGGPDQETQYF.

Only one count was recorded for this clone. The chain recombines TRBV5-1 with TRBJ2-3, with a possible D match to TRBD2 (5 bases). The CDR3 covers 13 residues. V was cut by 4 bases and J by 5 bases, with 11 bases left in between. Per germline, CDR1 SGHRS and CDR2 YFSETQ. This chain's CDR3 is CASSTPGLDTQYF. Written as DNA, the CDR3 is TGCGCCAGCAGCACCCCGGGATTAGATACGCAGTATTTT.

This clone was counted once. The J gene is TRBJ2-6, the V gene TRBV10-3; no reliable D call. Germline loops: CDR1 ENHRY, CDR2 SYGVKD. The CDR3 spans 14 residues. Trimming took off 6 bases at V and 1 base at J, with 7 bases between the two ends. Here the CDR3 reads CAISTESGANVLTF. The CDR3 region has the DNA TGTGCCATCAGCACAGAATCTGGGGCCAACGTCCTGACTTTC.

The chain is built from TRBV5-1 and TRBJ2-5; possible D gene TRBD1, 5 bases. Deletions cut 1 base from V and 3 bases from J, with 13 bases between. Germline V gene data show CDR1 as SGHRS and CDR2 as YFSETQ. The length of the CDR3 is 15 residues. CDR3 nucleotide sequence: TGCGCCAGCAGCTTGTGGGTCAGGGCTGAAGAGACCCAGTACTTC. This encodes CASSLWVRAEETQYF.

The J gene is TRBJ1-3, the V gene TRBV3-1 (or the pseudogene TRBV3-2); TRBD1 matches 10 bases. The V gene end was trimmed by 0 bases and the J gene end by 4 bases; junction bases not matched to a gene: 9. Germline lookup yields CDR1 LGHDT and CDR2 YNNKEL (reference sequence). The CDR3 is 18 residues long. The CDR3 nucleotides are TGTGCCAGCAGCCAAGATGGGACAGGGGACGGTAGGGGAAACACCATATATTTT. Translating gives CASSQDGTGDGRGNTIYF.

This chain uses TRBV7-3 with TRBJ2-7; TRBD1 matches 8 bases. This CDR3 region has 13 residues. Germline CDR1 SGHTA, CDR2 FQGTGA. The junction had 5 bases not matched to a gene; V was cut back by 3 bases and J by 7 bases. The CDR3 region has the DNA TGTGCCAGCAGCTTGCGGACAGGGCAAGAGCAGTACTTC. Translated: CASSLRTGQEQYF.

The J gene is TRBJ2-2, the V gene TRBV6-5, with a weak D call TRBD1 (5 bases). Trimming took 6 bases from V and 6 from J, leaving 5 bases between them. CDR3 size: 11 residues. Per the germline V gene, CDR1 is MNHEY and CDR2 is SVGAGI. The CDR3 loop reads CASRGPGELFF. CDR3 sequence (DNA): TGTGCCAGCAGGGGGCCCGGGGAGCTGTTTTTT.

In DNA, the CDR3 is TGTGCCTGGGGCCAGGGGGGAATCCACGAGCAGTACTTC. It specifies CAWGQGGIHEQYF. The J gene is TRBJ2-7, the V gene TRBV30; tentative D call: TRBD1 (7 bases). The CDR3 has 13 amino acids. CDR1 and CDR2 from the germline V gene are GTSNPN and SVGIG (reference sequence). Trimming stripped 5 bases from V and 5 bases from J, with 16 bases between.

The CDR3 here is CASSLEWWRGHNEQFF. CDR3 DNA sequence: TGTGCCAGCAGCTTAGAGTGGTGGCGGGGCCACAATGAGCAGTTCTTC. The chain has TRBV7-8 and TRBJ2-1, with a weak D call TRBD2 (6 bases). This CDR3 spans 16 amino acids. V shed 1 base and J shed 5 bases, with 15 bases lying between them. The V gene's germline CDR1 is SGHVS and CDR2 FQNEAQ.

The V gene is TRBV7-9, the J gene TRBJ2-1, with TRBD2 matching 12 bases. The trim removed 4 bases at V and 4 bases at J, leaving 2 bases unmatched. The germline V gene has CDR1 SEHNR and CDR2 FQNEAQ (reference sequence). This CDR3 has 15 amino acids. Here the CDR3 reads CASSSSGGAYNEQFF. The CDR3 DNA follows: TGTGCCAGCAGCTCTAGCGGGGGGGCTTACAATGAGCAGTTCTTC.